This T cell receptor (beta chain) stems from a study of T cells in Graves' hyperthyroidism and ophthalmopathy. Broader study findings: Using 13 V-J features, a model discriminated ophthalmopathy from stable hyperthyroidism. Ophthalmopathy was model-predicted a median about 7.1 months pre-onset.

The study based diagnoses on clinical symptoms, serum thyroxine and TRAb, thyroid ultrasound and orbital computed tomography. CDR3 length: 15 amino acids. V lost 5 bases and J lost 3, with 16 bases in between. Looked up from germline, CDR1 is SGHTA and CDR2 is FQGNSA. Researchers took RNA transcripts and amplified the TCR beta CDR3 regions from them. The HTBI set primed first-round TCR CDR3 RT-PCR. TCRdb passed the multiplex PCR reads through MiXCR, listing each CDR3 protein once. This repertoire shows approximately 510,000 distinct CDR3 sequences, 46% found once; its top ten account for about two fifths. Note on this clonotype: Its antigen remains unidentified.

Sequences were obtained from peripheral blood or thyroid tissue (not recorded which). The clonotype originates from an adult woman with Graves' disease, either hyperthyroidism or ophthalmopathy (not recorded which). The chain couples TRBV7-2 to TRBJ2-5, with D tentatively TRBD1 (6 bases). This chain's CDR3 is CASSPQGTHEETQYF. The CDR3 region has the DNA TGTGCCAGCAGCCCCCAGGGGACCCACGAAGAGACCCAGTACTTC.